The 25 T cell receptor beta chains in this list originate from one sample, sequenced in a study of molecular identifiers for immune sequencing clone quantification. TCRdb itself ran the PCR reads through MiXCR, one entry per CDR3 protein. The top ten hold 0.6% to 0.9% of the sample, which has approximately 680,000 distinct CDR3 sequences, around 25% seen once. Sequenced sample: naive CD8+ T cells from blood, with Jurkat cell RNA spiked in. Subset indicated: FACS-sorted CD8+CD4-CCR7+CD45RA+ naive T cells. The receptor source for this set is a human donor in good health. Some libraries in this study had Jurkat cell RNA spiked in.

At least ten counts were recorded for this clonotype. The genes are TRBV29-1 and TRBJ2-3, with no clear D. Looked up from germline, CDR1 is SQVTM and CDR2 is ANQGSEA. This CDR3 has 13 residues. The germline V and J ends were trimmed by 6 bases and 7 bases, with 17 bases remaining between them. This CDR3 is CSVVGLPQNTQYF. The DNA for the CDR3 is TGCAGCGTGGTGGGCCTCCCGCAGAATACGCAGTATTTT.

The sample holds many counts of this clonotype. The chain joins TRBV20-1 to TRBJ2-3; tentatively, D is TRBD1 (5 bases). This CDR3 is 17 amino acids long. The V end was cut by 0 bases, the J end by 5 bases, with 21 bases between. The germline V gene encodes CDR1 DFQATT and CDR2 SNEGSKA (reference sequence). CDR3 in amino acids: CSARDLVGWGLVDTQYF. The CDR3 DNA reads as TGCAGTGCTAGAGACCTGGTAGGGTGGGGCCTGGTAGATACGCAGTATTTT.

This clonotype was observed at least ten times. The chain employs TRBV12-3 or TRBV12-4 and TRBJ2-7; 8 bases line up with TRBD2. With V trimmed by 5 bases and J by 7 bases, 7 bases remained unmatched. This CDR3 is 13 amino acids long. CDR3 residues: CASSTGLEEEQYF. CDR3 coding DNA: TGTGCCAGCAGTACGGGACTAGAGGAAGAGCAGTACTTC.

The chain recombines TRBV6-2 or TRBV6-3 with TRBJ1-4; D is uncertain. Germline V lookup: CDR1 MNHEY, CDR2 SVGEGT. This CDR3 has 15 residues. Written as DNA, the CDR3 is TGTACCAACAATCCCTTCAACGGATTAAATGCAACCCTGTTTTTT. Its translation is CTNNPFNGLNATLFF.

This clonotype was detected many times. The chain carries TRBV4-3 and TRBJ2-3; D is undetermined. Germline V gene data show CDR1 as LGHNA and CDR2 as YSLEER. The CDR3 length is 15 residues. V lost 0 bases to trimming and J lost 1 base, with 8 bases between them. CDR3 amino acids: CASSQDALRTDTQYF. CDR3 in DNA: TGCGCCAGCAGCCAAGACGCACTCCGCACAGATACGCAGTATTTT.

This clonotype came up a few times. This chain links TRBV7-9 with TRBJ2-7; possible D gene TRBD1, 7 bases. The germline gives CDR1 SEHNR, CDR2 FQNEAQ (reference sequence). The CDR3 is 15 residues long. The V end was cut by 5 bases, the J end by 6 bases, with 20 bases between. The CDR3 DNA sequence: TGTGCCAGCAGCCACACAGGGGAGGTGGACGGCGAGCAGTACTTC. Translated: CASSHTGEVDGEQYF.

In the case of this clonotype: A much more abundant neighbour one base away suggests this may be a read error. This sequence joins TRBV7-9 and TRBJ2-7; maybe TRBD2 (5 bases). CDR1 and CDR2 from the germline V gene are SEHNR and FQNEAQ (reference sequence). V was trimmed by 5 bases and J by 2 bases, leaving 19 bases between them. CDR3 length: 16 amino acids. The chain's CDR3 is CASSVIDLPRAYEQYF. In DNA form, the CDR3 reads TGTGCCAGCAGCGTTATCGACCTCCCGAGGGCCTACGAGCAGTACTTC.

This rearrangement joins TRBV4-3 to TRBJ2-7; no clear D gene. Germline V gene data show CDR1 as LGHNA and CDR2 as YSLEER. CDR3 length equals 15 residues. The V end lost 3 bases, the J end lost 2 bases, and 14 bases lay between the germline ends. The CDR3 nucleotides read TGCGCCAGCAGCCAGGACGACGGGCAGACCTACGAGCAGTACTTC. Translation: CASSQDDGQTYEQYF.

This rearrangement joins TRBV4-2 to TRBJ2-1; 12 bases map to TRBD2. The CDR3 has 16 amino acids. Germline V gene sequence: CDR1 LGHNA, CDR2 YNFKEQ. After removal of 1 base from V and 5 bases from J, the junction contained 3 bases not matched to a gene. The CDR3 spells CASSQVGLAGNNEQFF. The CDR3 bases are TGTGCCAGCAGCCAAGTTGGACTAGCGGGGAACAATGAGCAGTTCTTC.

Notes on this clonotype: One base away lies a much larger clone, so this may be a sequencing read error. In DNA form, the CDR3 reads TGCGCCAGTTCTAGCGGGACGAGCTCCTACAATGAGCAGTCCTTC. It encodes CASSSGTSSYNEQSF. This chain connects TRBV4-3 to TRBJ2-1; TRBD2 agrees at 9 bases. CDR1 is LGHNA and CDR2 is YSLEER in the germline V gene. The CDR3 has 15 amino acids.

The chain links TRBV30 to TRBJ1-3; D is uncertain. Germline loops: CDR1 GTSNPN, CDR2 SVGIG (reference sequence). Trimming removed 2 bases from V and 1 base from J, with 6 bases in between. This CDR3 is 13 amino acids long. CDR3 nucleotide sequence: TGTGCCTGGAGTAGTTGGTCTGGAAACACCATATATTTT. The encoded protein is CAWSSWSGNTIYF.

This clonotype has a single count. Possible read error: a much larger clone is one base away. The rearrangement uses TRBV5-1 and TRBJ1-1; D is unclear. Per the germline V gene, CDR1 is SGHRS and CDR2 is YFSETQ. The CDR3 consists of 15 residues. The V gene lost 4 bases and the J gene lost 1 base, with 14 bases spanning the gap. The CDR3 reads CASSLGDGWNTEAFF. The CDR3 DNA reads TGCGCCAGCAGCCTAGGAGATGGATGGAACACTGAAGCTTTCTTT.

The chain employs TRBV12-3 or TRBV12-4 and TRBJ2-7; 14 positions match TRBD2. The ends lost 6 bases at V and 1 base at J; junction bases unmatched: 5. CDR3 size: 16 residues. In DNA form, the CDR3 reads TGTGCCAGCAGATCCGGGACTAGCGGGGGTTCCTACGAGCAGTACTTC. Translated, it gives CASRSGTSGGSYEQYF.

The table lists this clonotype with many counts. The rearrangement joins TRBV7-8 to TRBJ2-3; 9 nucleotides agree with TRBD2. Germline V gene sequence: CDR1 SGHVS, CDR2 FQNEAQ. The V and J ends lost 1 base and 1 base, in that order; junction bases with no gene match: 6. The CDR3 length is 17 residues. The CDR3 DNA sequence: TGTGCCAGCAGCTTAGGAGCACTAGCGGGTCGCACAGATACGCAGTATTTT. Its translation is CASSLGALAGRTDTQYF.

Comments on this clonotype: Sequence at one end of the junction differs from germline and may be a read error. J is TRBJ2-1 and V is TRBV19, with 11 bases lining up with TRBD2. The CDR3 is 16 residues long. Per germline, CDR1 LNHDA and CDR2 SQIVND (reference sequence). The CDR3 sequence is CASSASSGGHYNEKLF. In nucleotides, the CDR3 is TGTGCCAGTAGTGCCTCTAGCGGGGGGCACTACAATGAGAAGTTATTC.

The chain couples TRBV12-3 or TRBV12-4 to TRBJ2-3; D unresolved. This CDR3 comprises 13 residues. V lost 4 bases and J 2 bases, leaving 7 bases between the germline ends. DNA of the CDR3: TGTGCCAGCAGTTCCCCCTACACAGATACGCAGTATTTT. Translated: CASSSPYTDTQYF.

This clonotype was counted between two and nine times. This may be a read error, as it is one base from a much larger clone. The chain combines TRBV7-2 with TRBJ2-2; D gene unclear. This CDR3 is built from 13 residues. Germline CDR1 SGHTA, CDR2 FQGNSA. Trimming pared 5 bases from V and 1 base from J, leaving 5 bases between. The chain's CDR3 is CASSPQNTGELFF. The CDR3 DNA is TGTGCCAGCAGCCCACAGAACACCGGGGAGCTGTTTTTT.

This clonotype showed up many times. The rearrangement links TRBV30 to TRBJ2-7; D uncertain. From germline, CDR1 is GTSNPN and CDR2 SVGIG (reference sequence). V gave up 3 bases and J gave up 1 base, with 7 bases separating them. This CDR3 has 12 amino acids. In DNA, the CDR3 is TGTGCCTGGAGATCACAGTCCTACGAGCAGTACTTC. Translated: CAWRSQSYEQYF.

This clonotype appeared many times. The chain joins TRBV6-5 to TRBJ2-7, with TRBD2 matching over 10 bases. Germline trimming cut 0 bases from V and 6 bases from J; bases unmatched to any gene: 2. Germline CDR1 and CDR2: MNHEY and SVGAGI. This CDR3 comprises 14 residues. This CDR3 reads CASSYSASGGEQYF. The DNA of the CDR3 is TGTGCCAGCAGTTACTCTGCTAGCGGGGGCGAGCAGTACTTC.

The chain carries TRBV6-4 and TRBJ2-3, with D perhaps assigned TRBD1 or TRBD2 (5 bases each). This CDR3 has 17 amino acids. Germline CDR1 is MRHNA and CDR2 is SNTAGT. The V end lost 9 bases, the J end lost 1 base, and 23 bases lay between the germline ends. As DNA, the CDR3 is TGTGCCAGACCTTCGATATCCGGGGCCGGGGGCACAGATACGCAGTATTTT. Amino acids: CARPSISGAGGTDTQYF.

The chain combines TRBV12-5 with TRBJ2-1; D gene uncertain. Trimming left V 0 bases short and J 4 bases short, with 4 bases between. The germline V gene encodes CDR1 LGHNT and CDR2 FRNRAP. The CDR3 spans 13 residues. CDR3 bases: TGTGCTAGTGGTTTGGTCACATACAATGAGCAGTTCTTC. It translates to CASGLVTYNEQFF.

This clonotype occurred many times. V usage is TRBV6-6 and J usage is TRBJ2-7; D tentatively reads TRBD1 or TRBD2 (5 bases each). V lost 3 bases to trimming and J lost 2 bases, with 14 bases between them. Germline V CDR1 and CDR2: MNHNY, SVGAGI (reference sequence). The CDR3 runs 15 residues. CDR3 coding DNA: TGTGCCAGCAGTTATGGGGCTAGCCCAACCTACGAGCAGTACTTC. It yields the protein CASSYGASPTYEQYF.

This chain uses TRBV12-3 or TRBV12-4 with TRBJ2-3; TRBD2 is a possible D gene (6 bases). The V gene lost 5 bases and the J gene lost 4 bases, with 13 bases spanning the gap. The CDR3 contains 14 residues. The CDR3 region has the DNA TGTGCCAGCAGTCCTTGGGGAGGTTCAGATACGCAGTATTTT. This encodes CASSPWGGSDTQYF.

Remarks on this clonotype: A junction end diverges from the germline sequence, so it may reflect a read error. This sequence joins TRBV4-1 and TRBJ2-1, with 7 nucleotides matching TRBD1. The CDR3 is 16 residues long. Germline V gene data show CDR1 as MGHRA and CDR2 as YSYEKL. The CDR3 loop is CASGQDARQGNDEQFF. For the CDR3, the DNA is TGCGCCAGCGGCCAAGATGCGCGACAGGGAAACGATGAGCAGTTCTTC.

This clonotype was seen once. One base away lies a much larger clone, so this may be a sequencing read error. The V call is TRBV7-2, the J call TRBJ2-1, with TRBD1 as a possible D gene (8 bases). V lost 8 bases to trimming and J lost 4 bases, with 24 bases between them. The germline gives CDR1 SGHTA, CDR2 FQGNSA. The CDR3 has 17 amino acids. The CDR3 protein is CASCARGRGSLYNEQFF. The CDR3 region has the DNA TGTGCCAGCTGCGCCAGGGGGCGGGGGAGCCTTTACAATGAGCAGTTCTTC.